One and the same sample provided the 31 T cell receptor beta chains below, sequenced in a study of cytomegalovirus exposure and HLA in healthy donors. The PCR contained 60 Vbeta and 13 Jbeta primers. Measured with immunoSEQ multiplex PCR; TCRdb has only the in-frame clones, and not every one. The sample consists of roughly 200,000 clones, 82% of them appearing once. Source material: PBMCs. The receptors here all came from a woman aged 40 to 50 in good health and CMV-seronegative.

The chain couples TRBV7-8 to TRBJ2-7; the match to TRBD2 covers 9 bases. The V gene end was trimmed by 11 bases and the J gene end by 5 bases; junction bases not matched to a gene: 7. The V gene's germline CDR1 is SGHVS and CDR2 FQNEAQ. The CDR3 extends over 12 amino acids. CDR3 bases: TGTGCCGGGGGCGGGAGGGCCAACGAGCAGTACTTC. It yields the protein CAGGGRANEQYF. Filled out from reference TRBV7-8 and TRBJ2-7, the complete variable domain reads GAGVSQSPRYKVAKRGQDVALRCDPISGHVSLFWYQQALGQGPEFLTYFQNEAQLDKSGLPSDRFFAERPEGSVSTLKIQRTQQEDSAVYLCAGGGRANEQYFGPGTRLTVT.

The CDR3 here is CASSTDRVGRGPLFGYGYTF. The CDR3 region has the DNA TGTGCCAGCTCAACCGACAGGGTCGGACGGGGTCCATTGTTTGGCTATGGCTACACCTTC. This chain links TRBV18 with TRBJ1-2; 7 bases are shared with TRBD1. The CDR3 runs 20 residues. Looked up from germline, CDR1 is KGHSH and CDR2 is LQKENI. V gave up 5 bases and J gave up 4 bases; unmatched junction bases: 25. The full variable domain, its missing parts supplied by reference TRBV18 and TRBJ1-2, is NAGVMQNPRHLVRRRGQEARLRCSPMKGHSHVYWYRQLPEEGLKFMVYLQKENIIDESGMPKERFSAEFPKEGPSILRIQQVVRGDSAAYFCASSTDRVGRGPLFGYGYTFGSGTRLTVV.

The V and J genes are TRBV27 and TRBJ2-7, with 8 bases matching TRBD1. The germline V gene encodes CDR1 MNHEY and CDR2 SMNVEV (reference sequence). The CDR3 consists of 13 residues. Trimming cost V 4 bases and J 12 bases; bases outside gene matches: 11. In nucleotides, the CDR3 is TGTGCCAGCAGTTCACAGGGGAAGGGACAGGCGTACTTC. The encoded protein is CASSSQGKGQAYF.

The V and J genes are TRBV2 and TRBJ1-2; possibly TRBD1 for D (6 bases). The CDR3 consists of 13 residues. V was cut by 6 bases and J by 4 bases, with 12 bases left in between. Per germline, CDR1 SNHLY and CDR2 FYNNEI. The CDR3 loop reads CASRRGGRYGYTF. DNA for the CDR3: TGTGCCAGCAGGAGGGGGGGCCGCTATGGCTACACCTTC.

The chain combines TRBV6-4 with TRBJ2-7, with 9 bases identical to TRBD1. The junction had 7 bases not matched to a gene; V was cut back by 2 bases and J by 2 bases. The CDR3 is 16 residues long. Germline assignment: CDR1 MRHNA and CDR2 SNTAGT. CDR3 DNA: TGTGCCAGCAGTGACCGAGGGGGACAGGGAACCTACGAGCAGTACTTC. Translated: CASSDRGGQGTYEQYF.

The V gene is TRBV6-5, the J gene TRBJ1-2; 9 nucleotides match TRBD1. Germline CDR1 reads MNHEY; CDR2 reads SVGAGI. The CDR3 has 14 residues. Trimming took 4 bases from V and 7 from J; bases not matched to a gene: 7. This CDR3 reads CASSSTGGPGGYTF. The CDR3 region has the DNA TGTGCCAGCAGTTCGACAGGGGGACCGGGTGGCTACACCTTC.

This chain joins TRBV28 and TRBJ2-1, with 8 bases matching TRBD1. Trimming cost V 4 bases and J 8 bases; bases outside gene matches: 10. This CDR3 has 15 amino acids. The germline gives CDR1 MDHEN, CDR2 SYDVKM. For the CDR3, the DNA is TGTGCCAGCAGTTCTAGCGCCCGGACAGGGTATGAGCAGTTCTTC. As protein: CASSSSARTGYEQFF.

The chain combines TRBV7-2 with TRBJ2-7; 13 bases are shared with TRBD2. V trimming: 5 bases; J trimming: 7 bases; junction bases outside the gene matches: 8. Germline CDR1 SGHTA, CDR2 FQGNSA. The CDR3 spans 15 residues. Written as DNA, the CDR3 is TGTGCCAGCAGCGCTGGACTAGCGGGAGTGAGGGAGCAGTACTTC. Protein product: CASSAGLAGVREQYF.

The rearrangement links TRBV6-6 to TRBJ2-7; 9 nucleotides align to TRBD1. Unmatched junction bases numbered 9, after V lost 6 bases and J lost 0 bases. CDR1 is MNHNY and CDR2 is SVGAGI in the germline V gene (reference sequence). The length of the CDR3 is 16 residues. As DNA, the CDR3 is TGTGCCAGCAGCCCGCCAACAGGGGGCCTCTCCTACGAGCAGTACTTC. It yields the protein CASSPPTGGLSYEQYF.

The V and J genes are TRBV30 and TRBJ2-3; 13 bases fit TRBD2. This CDR3 is built from 15 residues. Trimming cost V 4 bases and J 4 bases; bases outside gene matches: 5. Germline V gene data show CDR1 as GTSNPN and CDR2 as SVGIG (reference sequence). The CDR3 here is CAWTRTSGSSDTQYF. Here the CDR3 DNA reads TGTGCCTGGACCAGGACTAGCGGGAGTTCAGATACGCAGTATTTT.

V and J are TRBV15 and TRBJ1-1, with 8 bases lining up with TRBD1. The J segment lost 12 bases and the V segment lost 1 base, leaving 4 bases of the junction unmatched. The germline V gene has CDR1 LNHNV and CDR2 YYDKDF (reference sequence). The CDR3 is 12 residues long. DNA of the CDR3: TGTGCCACCAGCAGAGGGACAGGGTTACCTTTCTTT. Its translation: CATSRGTGLPFF.

The J gene is TRBJ2-3, the V gene TRBV7-3; TRBD2 might be the D (6 bases). The CDR3 covers 15 residues. Germline CDR1 SGHTA, CDR2 FQGTGA. V lost 0 bases and J 1 base, leaving 8 bases between the germline ends. The CDR3 bases are TGTGCCAGCAGCTTAACGTGGGGGGGCACAGATACGCAGTATTTT. It encodes CASSLTWGGTDTQYF.

This clone was observed a handful of times. V gene TRBV18 combines with J gene TRBJ2-7; 14 bases line up with TRBD2. The V gene's germline CDR1 is KGHSH and CDR2 LQKENI. This CDR3 spans 18 amino acids. The ends lost 6 bases at V and 3 bases at J; junction bases unmatched: 13. The CDR3 loop is CASSPFSGLAGAFYEQYF. CDR3 coding DNA: TGTGCCAGCTCTCCCTTTTCGGGACTAGCGGGAGCCTTCTACGAGCAGTACTTC.

This chain connects TRBV10-2 to TRBJ1-1; possibly TRBD1 for D (5 bases). CDR3 length equals 13 residues. V was clipped by 4 bases and J by 1 base, with 7 bases between them. The germline CDR1 and CDR2 sequences are WSHSY and SAAADI. CDR3 sequence: CASSAGWNTEAFF. The CDR3 DNA follows: TGCGCCAGCAGTGCAGGGTGGAACACTGAAGCTTTCTTT.

The table lists this clone with a few counts. This chain joins TRBV6-1 and TRBJ2-3; TRBD2 agrees at 9 bases. In germline, CDR1 is MNHNS, CDR2 SASEGT. The CDR3 sequence is 15 residues long. V dropped 2 bases and J dropped 8; count of bases not matched to a gene: 8. For the CDR3, the DNA is TGTGCCAGCAGTGAACCTAGCGGGACTCGGGGTACGCAGTATTTT. The encoded protein is CASSEPSGTRGTQYF.

The chain combines TRBV5-5 with TRBJ2-7; 10 nucleotides match TRBD1. The CDR3 spans 15 residues. Germline V gene data show CDR1 as SGHKS and CDR2 as YYEKEE (reference sequence). Trimming removed 10 bases from V and 2 bases from J; junction bases left unmatched: 12. The CDR3 DNA follows: TGTGCCTCCGCCGCGGGACAGGGGATTACCTACGAGCAGTACTTC. Protein sequence: CASAAGQGITYEQYF. The full variable domain, rest sourced from reference TRBV5-5 and TRBJ2-7, is DAGVTQSPTHLIKTRGQQVTLRCSPISGHKSVSWYQQVLGQGPQFIFQYYEKEERGRGNFPDRFSARQFPNYSSELNVNALLLGDSALYLCASAAGQGITYEQYFGPGTRLTVT.

The CDR3 reads CASSLTGTGRGQFF. CDR3 bases: TGTGCCAGCAGCTTAACCGGGACAGGGAGGGGGCAGTTCTTC. The J gene is TRBJ2-1, the V gene TRBV7-3; 9 bases map to TRBD1. J gave up 12 bases and V 0 bases, and 6 bases lay outside the gene matches. The CDR3 sequence is 14 residues long. Per germline, CDR1 SGHTA and CDR2 FQGTGA.

This clone was counted a single time. CDR3 coding DNA: TGTGCCAGCAGTCCAATAGCGGGAGGTCTCCAAGAGACCCAGTACTTC. Translated, it gives CASSPIAGGLQETQYF. V and J are TRBV27 and TRBJ2-5; TRBD2 matches 10 bases. The J segment lost 1 base and the V segment lost 5 bases, leaving 7 bases of the junction unmatched. This CDR3 has 16 amino acids. Germline V gene data show CDR1 as MNHEY and CDR2 as SMNVEV (reference sequence).

This chain links TRBV19 with TRBJ1-1; D possibly corresponds to TRBD1 (5 bases). Germline V lookup: CDR1 LNHDA, CDR2 SQIVND (reference sequence). V lost 1 base to trimming and J lost 7 bases, with 16 bases between them. The length of the CDR3 is 15 residues. The CDR3 sequence: CASSIGYGTSSEAFF. The CDR3 DNA sequence: TGTGCCAGTAGTATAGGATACGGGACTTCGAGTGAAGCTTTCTTT.

This sequence joins TRBV30 and TRBJ1-1, with a weak D call TRBD1 (5 bases). Trimming stripped 0 bases from V and 0 bases from J, with 20 bases between. The germline V gene has CDR1 GTSNPN and CDR2 SVGIG (reference sequence). There are 18 residues in the CDR3. This chain's CDR3 is CAWSVKWPREGMNTEAFF. In nucleotides, the CDR3 is TGTGCCTGGAGTGTAAAGTGGCCCCGGGAGGGGATGAACACTGAAGCTTTCTTT.

V and J are TRBV29-1 and TRBJ1-1, with unresolved D. V lost 1 base and J 4 bases, leaving 10 bases between the germline ends. Germline CDR1 SQVTM, CDR2 ANQGSEA. This CDR3 contains 13 residues. Written as DNA, the CDR3 is TGCAGCGTTGAAGCCGGGTATACCACTGAAGCTTTCTTT. As protein: CSVEAGYTTEAFF.

The genes are TRBV18 and TRBJ1-4; possibly TRBD1 for D (5 bases). Germline values: CDR1 KGHSH, CDR2 LQKENI. The CDR3 has 17 residues. The V end was cut by 2 bases, the J end by 2 bases, with 15 bases between. In DNA, the CDR3 is TGTGCCAGCTCACCAGATCGGGCAGGGTTTACTAATGAAAAACTGTTTTTT. Protein sequence: CASSPDRAGFTNEKLFF.

The chain links TRBV10-2 to TRBJ2-5; tentative D call: TRBD1 (6 bases). The V end was cut by 4 bases, the J end by 5 bases, with 14 bases between. CDR1 is WSHSY and CDR2 is SAAADI in the germline V gene. The CDR3 is made up of 14 amino acids. CDR3 nucleotides: TGCGCCAGCAGTGCAACCAGGGGCTTTGAGACCCAGTACTTC. It encodes CASSATRGFETQYF.

The V call is TRBV5-1, the J call TRBJ2-5; TRBD2 matches 12 bases. Unmatched junction bases numbered 6, after V lost 0 bases and J lost 9 bases. This CDR3 region has 15 residues. Germline CDR1 is SGHRS and CDR2 is YFSETQ. This CDR3 reads CASSLAGTSGRPQYF. The CDR3 DNA reads as TGCGCCAGCAGCTTGGCCGGGACTAGCGGGCGCCCCCAGTACTTC.

The chain employs TRBV5-1 and TRBJ1-4; TRBD1 matches 7 bases. Germline loops: CDR1 SGHRS, CDR2 YFSETQ. The junction had 7 bases not matched to a gene; V was cut back by 4 bases and J by 1 base. This CDR3 comprises 16 residues. CDR3 amino acids: CASSMGQIVTNEKLFF. For the CDR3, the DNA is TGCGCCAGCAGCATGGGACAGATAGTAACTAATGAAAAACTGTTTTTT.

The CDR3 protein is CSVWDGSGQPQHF. The DNA for the CDR3 is TGCAGCGTTTGGGACGGGAGCGGTCAGCCCCAGCATTTT. This chain uses TRBV29-1 with TRBJ1-5; TRBD1 is a possible D gene (5 bases). With 5 bases removed from V and 6 bases from J, the gap between germline ends came to 14 bases. This CDR3 is 13 amino acids long. Germline assignment: CDR1 SQVTM and CDR2 ANQGSEA.

In the case of this clone: The same CDR3 can be traced to other DNA sequences in this sample. The rearrangement joins TRBV10-1 to TRBJ1-2, with 7 bases lining up with TRBD1. CDR1 and CDR2 from the germline V gene are WNHNN and SYGVQD (reference sequence). V was pared by 6 bases and J by 2 bases, with 3 bases of the junction left unmatched. The CDR3 is 13 amino acids. CDR3 DNA sequence: TGCGCCAGCAGCGAGGGACAGAACTATGGCTACACCTTC. It is translated as CASSEGQNYGYTF.

J is TRBJ2-7 and V is TRBV2, with 12 bases fitting TRBD2. The V gene end was trimmed by 2 bases and the J gene end by 1 base; junction bases not matched to a gene: 6. The CDR3 length is 17 residues. The germline gives CDR1 SNHLY, CDR2 FYNNEI. As DNA, the CDR3 is TGTGCCAGCAGTGAACCTCCGACTAGCGGGAGATCCTACGAGCAGTACTTC. Translating it yields CASSEPPTSGRSYEQYF. The complete variable domain, with remaining parts taken from reference TRBV2 and TRBJ2-7, reads EPEVTQTPSHQVTQMGQEVILRCVPISNHLYFYWYRQILGQKVEFLVSFYNNEISEKSEIFDDQFSVERPDGSNFTLKIRSTKLEDSAMYFCASSEPPTSGRSYEQYFGPGTRLTVT.

The chain carries TRBV5-6 and TRBJ2-1; no clear D gene. Deletions cut 0 bases from V and 2 bases from J, with 9 bases between. The germline V gene encodes CDR1 SGHDT and CDR2 YYEEEE. The CDR3 has 15 residues. The CDR3 spells CASSLALITYNEQFF. The CDR3 DNA follows: TGTGCCAGCAGCTTGGCTCTAATCACCTACAATGAGCAGTTCTTC.

J is TRBJ1-4 and V is TRBV19, with a tentative D call TRBD1 (6 bases). CDR1 LNHDA and CDR2 SQIVND come from the germline V gene (reference sequence). CDR3 length: 12 amino acids. Trimming shortened V by 10 bases and J by 2 bases, and 8 bases separated the two germline ends. The CDR3 loop reads CATQGTNEKLFF. The CDR3 bases are TGTGCCACCCAGGGGACTAATGAAAAACTGTTTTTT.

The rearrangement joins TRBV6-6 to TRBJ2-2; D gene uncertain. V lost 0 bases and J lost 6, with 5 bases in between. Germline V gene data show CDR1 as MNHNY and CDR2 as SVGAGI (reference sequence). The CDR3 is 13 amino acids. CDR3 bases: TGTGCCAGCAGTTACTCGCCAGCCGGGGAGCTGTTTTTT. This sequence encodes CASSYSPAGELFF.